One and the same sample provided the 26 T cell receptor beta chains below, sequenced in a study of T cell responses to AZD1222 COVID-19 vaccine. Clones were sequenced by immunoSEQ multiplex PCR, and TCRdb holds only the in-frame ones, with some missing. The repertoire consists of under 200,000 clones, with about 83% occurring once and the leading ten covering approximately 1%. Specimen: peripheral blood, collected 28 days after the second AZD1222 dose. The receptors were gathered from an adult who received the AZD1222 COVID-19 vaccine.

V gene TRBV18 combines with J gene TRBJ2-7; D is perhaps TRBD2 (7 bases). CDR1 and CDR2 from the germline V gene are KGHSH and LQKENI. The CDR3 totals 15 residues. V lost 0 bases and J lost 3, with 12 bases in between. CDR3 in DNA: TGTGCCAGCTCACCACCGAGAGGGGGGGGCTACGAGCAGTACTTC. It specifies CASSPPRGGGYEQYF.

The CDR3 loop is CASSLVPGMNTEAFF. The CDR3 region has the DNA TGCGCCAGCAGCTTGGTGCCGGGAATGAACACTGAAGCTTTCTTT. V is TRBV5-1 and J is TRBJ1-1; no reliable D call. V was cut by 0 bases and J by 0 bases, with 9 bases left in between. This CDR3 spans 15 amino acids. Germline V CDR1 and CDR2: SGHRS, YFSETQ.

The rearrangement links TRBV27 to TRBJ2-1; perhaps D is TRBD1 or TRBD2 (5 bases each). The CDR3 consists of 15 residues. Germline CDR1 reads MNHEY; CDR2 reads SMNVEV (reference sequence). Trimming removed 6 bases from V and 2 bases from J, with 14 bases in between. The chain's CDR3 is CASRTGRGPYNEQFF. CDR3 coding DNA: TGTGCCAGCAGGACTGGTAGGGGACCCTACAATGAGCAGTTCTTC.

This chain connects TRBV7-9 to TRBJ2-7; D remains unclear. In germline, CDR1 is SEHNR, CDR2 FQNEAQ (reference sequence). The CDR3 is 13 residues long. With 3 bases removed from V and 2 bases from J, the gap between germline ends came to 8 bases. CDR3 DNA sequence: TGTGCCAGCAGCTTCCCAGGCCCCTACGAGCAGTACTTC. The encoded protein is CASSFPGPYEQYF. Together with reference TRBV7-9 and TRBJ2-7, the CDR3 gives the full variable domain: DTGVSQNPRHKITKRGQNVTFRCDPISEHNRLYWYRQTLGQGPEFLTYFQNEAQLEKSRLLSDRFSAERPKGSFSTLEIQRTEQGDSAMYLCASSFPGPYEQYFGPGTRLTVT.

A single count supports this clone. V gene TRBV5-1 combines with J gene TRBJ1-2; 7 nucleotides match TRBD1. The CDR3 sequence is 11 residues long. Germline loops: CDR1 SGHRS, CDR2 YFSETQ. The junction had 4 bases not matched to a gene; V was cut back by 4 bases and J by 10 bases. CDR3 coding DNA: TGCGCCAGCAGCGGGGACAGCCACTACACCTTC. As protein: CASSGDSHYTF.

The gene calls are TRBV4-2 and TRBJ1-1; D remains unclear. This CDR3 region has 15 residues. In germline, CDR1 is LGHNA, CDR2 YNFKEQ. Trimming took 1 base from V and 0 from J, leaving 9 bases between them. The CDR3 DNA reads TGTGCCAGCAGCCAAGGTGGAGCTTTGAACACTGAAGCTTTCTTT. As protein: CASSQGGALNTEAFF.

This rearrangement joins TRBV4-1 to TRBJ2-2; perhaps TRBD1 as D (7 bases). CDR1 is MGHRA and CDR2 is YSYEKL in the germline V gene. The CDR3 runs 16 residues. Trimming left V 4 bases short and J 1 base short, with 13 bases between. CDR3 DNA: TGCGCCAGCAGCCTGACAGGGCGGGGGAACACCGGGGAGCTGTTTTTT. Translation gives CASSLTGRGNTGELFF.

V gene TRBV11-3 combines with J gene TRBJ1-2; D gene unclear. CDR3 length equals 17 residues. Deletions cut 2 bases from V and 9 bases from J, with 25 bases between. The germline CDR1 and CDR2 sequences are SGHNT and YENEEA. CDR3 sequence reads: CASSLSERLDPLRSYTF. CDR3 DNA: TGTGCCAGCAGCTTAAGTGAAAGACTCGACCCCCTTAGGAGCTACACCTTC.

The V and J genes are TRBV28 and TRBJ1-3; D gene ambiguous. Per the germline V gene, CDR1 is MDHEN and CDR2 is SYDVKM. This CDR3 comprises 13 residues. V dropped 8 bases and J dropped 2 bases, with 10 bases sitting between them. The CDR3 DNA follows: TGTGCCAGCGGCCGCAGCCCTGGAAACACCATATATTTT. This translates into CASGRSPGNTIYF.

The chain recombines TRBV11-2 with TRBJ1-2; possibly TRBD1 for D (6 bases). The V end was cut by 4 bases, the J end by 4 bases, with 13 bases between. Germline V CDR1 and CDR2: SGHAT, FQNNGV. This CDR3 spans 14 amino acids. CDR3 nucleotide sequence: TGTGCCAGCAGCTCAGGGGTTTCGGCCTATGGCTACACCTTC. Translation gives CASSSGVSAYGYTF.

The V and J genes are TRBV9 and TRBJ2-7; D is ambiguous. With 0 bases removed from V and 7 bases from J, the gap between germline ends came to 17 bases. The CDR3 extends over 15 amino acids. Germline V gene lookup returns CDR1 SGDLS and CDR2 YYNGEE. CDR3 amino acids: CASSVGVSTEGEQYF. CDR3 nucleotide sequence: TGTGCCAGCAGCGTAGGCGTTAGCACCGAAGGGGAGCAGTACTTC.

The chain uses TRBV18 and TRBJ2-5, with D possibly matching TRBD2 (6 bases). Germline CDR1 KGHSH, CDR2 LQKENI. V was pared by 3 bases and J by 5 bases, with 10 bases between. The CDR3 contains 13 residues. CDR3 bases: TGTGCCAGCTCACCTAGCGGAGGGGAGACCCAGTACTTC. As protein: CASSPSGGETQYF.

Regarding this clone: A junction boundary mismatches the germline segment, possibly from a read error. The genes are TRBV7-9 and TRBJ2-3, with 10 positions matching TRBD2. Germline CDR1 SEHNR, CDR2 FQNEAQ (reference sequence). This CDR3 has 13 amino acids. The CDR3 region is CATSGGAADTQYF. In DNA form, the CDR3 reads TGTGCCACCAGCGGGGGGGCGGCAGATACGCAGTATTTT.

V usage is TRBV5-1 and J usage is TRBJ1-2, with 7 nucleotides matching TRBD1. The junction had 6 bases not matched to a gene; V was cut back by 7 bases and J by 0 bases. The CDR3 is 14 amino acids. In germline, CDR1 is SGHRS, CDR2 YFSETQ. The CDR3 is CASGMGQTNYGYTF. CDR3 in DNA: TGCGCCAGCGGCATGGGACAGACTAACTATGGCTACACCTTC.

This chain joins TRBV5-5 and TRBJ2-7; 9 nucleotides line up with TRBD1. This CDR3 has 15 residues. J lost 4 bases, V lost 0 bases, and 5 bases had no gene match. CDR1 SGHKS and CDR2 YYEKEE come from the germline V gene (reference sequence). The CDR3, as DNA: TGTGCCAGCAGCTTGGGTACAGGGGGCCTTTACGAGCAGTACTTC. Protein: CASSLGTGGLYEQYF. Using reference TRBV5-5 and TRBJ2-7 for the parts outside the CDR3, the full variable domain is DAGVTQSPTHLIKTRGQQVTLRCSPISGHKSVSWYQQVLGQGPQFIFQYYEKEERGRGNFPDRFSARQFPNYSSELNVNALLLGDSALYLCASSLGTGGLYEQYFGPGTRLTVT.

The chain has TRBV10-2 and TRBJ1-1, with D possibly being TRBD1 (5 bases). Deletions cut 2 bases from V and 0 bases from J, with 13 bases between. Germline V gives CDR1 WSHSY, CDR2 SAAADI. This CDR3 has 16 residues. The CDR3: CASSEPRQSMNTEAFF. In DNA, the CDR3 is TGCGCCAGCAGTGAGCCGCGACAGAGCATGAACACTGAAGCTTTCTTT.

This chain links TRBV7-2 with TRBJ2-1; 11 bases fit TRBD2. CDR1 SGHTA and CDR2 FQGNSA come from the germline V gene. CDR3 length equals 16 residues. The V segment lost 6 bases and the J segment 6 bases; nucleotides outside the gene matches: 10. The CDR3 reads CASRRTSGPLRNEQFF. The CDR3 region has the DNA TGTGCCAGCAGACGGACTAGCGGGCCTCTGCGCAATGAGCAGTTCTTC.

The chain combines TRBV2 with TRBJ1-2; D unclear. CDR3 length: 13 amino acids. V dropped 5 bases and J dropped 8 bases, with 15 bases sitting between them. The germline gives CDR1 SNHLY, CDR2 FYNNEI. The CDR3 DNA reads as TGTGCCAGCAGTCGTGACCCTCGTGGGGGCTACACCTTC. It is translated as CASSRDPRGGYTF.

V gene TRBV4-1 combines with J gene TRBJ1-4; 9 positions match TRBD1. J gave up 3 bases and V 4 bases, and 15 bases lay outside the gene matches. CDR1 MGHRA and CDR2 YSYEKL come from the germline V gene. The CDR3 totals 19 residues. The CDR3: CASSPFGTGRRFANEKLFF. The CDR3, as DNA: TGCGCCAGCAGCCCATTTGGGACAGGGAGAAGGTTCGCTAATGAAAAACTGTTTTTT.

This clone was seen a single time. The chain has TRBV29-1 and TRBJ2-2, with D maybe TRBD2 (6 bases). CDR3 length: 13 residues. The germline CDR1 and CDR2 sequences are SQVTM and ANQGSEA. V was clipped by 7 bases and J by 5 bases, with 14 bases between them. The CDR3 DNA reads TGCAGCGGTGGGGACTTACGGACCGGGGAGCTGTTTTTT. Protein sequence: CSGGDLRTGELFF.

This chain connects TRBV18 to TRBJ2-1, with 8 bases matching TRBD2. V lost 4 bases and J lost 8; bases outside the gene matches: 10. From germline, CDR1 is KGHSH and CDR2 LQKENI. The CDR3 runs 15 residues. Here the CDR3 reads CASSLSGGTVYEQFF. As DNA, the CDR3 is TGTGCCAGCTCACTAAGCGGGGGAACCGTCTATGAGCAGTTCTTC.

This chain links TRBV2 with TRBJ2-1; 7 nucleotides match TRBD2. The CDR3 has 12 amino acids. Germline lookup yields CDR1 SNHLY and CDR2 FYNNEI. The V segment lost 4 bases and the J segment 9 bases; nucleotides outside the gene matches: 3. In nucleotides, the CDR3 is TGTGCCAGCAGTGTGGGGGAGGGTGAGCAGTTCTTC. It specifies CASSVGEGEQFF.

The chain recombines TRBV12-5 with TRBJ2-1, with D hard to call. Trimming left V 5 bases short and J 4 bases short, with 12 bases between. Per germline, CDR1 LGHNT and CDR2 FRNRAP. The CDR3 is made up of 14 amino acids. The CDR3 spells CASGLPVSYNEQFF. The CDR3 nucleotides read TGTGCTAGTGGTCTCCCGGTTTCTTACAATGAGCAGTTCTTC.

The chain has TRBV3-1 (or the pseudogene TRBV3-2) and TRBJ1-3; unclear D gene. This CDR3 comprises 12 residues. The V end lost 5 bases, the J end lost 8 bases, and 10 bases lay between the germline ends. Germline assignment: CDR1 LGHDT and CDR2 YNNKEL (reference sequence). The CDR3 nucleotides read TGTGCCAGCAGCACATCGGTGCACACCATATATTTT. This sequence encodes CASSTSVHTIYF.

The chain uses TRBV11-2 and TRBJ1-6; D is unclear. V shed 0 bases and J shed 7 bases, with 13 bases lying between them. Germline V gene sequence: CDR1 SGHAT, CDR2 FQNNGV. The CDR3 consists of 16 residues. For the CDR3, the DNA is TGTGCCAGCAGCTTAGATGGCGGGAGTAGGAATTCACCCCTCCACTTT. This translates into CASSLDGGSRNSPLHF.

The chain has TRBV6-2 or TRBV6-3 and TRBJ1-5; TRBD1 is a possible D gene (5 bases). Germline CDR1 MNHEY, CDR2 SVGEGT. The CDR3 length is 16 residues. V lost 0 bases and J 6 bases, leaving 15 bases between the germline ends. CDR3 in amino acids: CASSYSPTGGSQPQHF. CDR3 in DNA: TGTGCCAGCAGTTACTCACCGACTGGGGGGAGTCAGCCCCAGCATTTT.